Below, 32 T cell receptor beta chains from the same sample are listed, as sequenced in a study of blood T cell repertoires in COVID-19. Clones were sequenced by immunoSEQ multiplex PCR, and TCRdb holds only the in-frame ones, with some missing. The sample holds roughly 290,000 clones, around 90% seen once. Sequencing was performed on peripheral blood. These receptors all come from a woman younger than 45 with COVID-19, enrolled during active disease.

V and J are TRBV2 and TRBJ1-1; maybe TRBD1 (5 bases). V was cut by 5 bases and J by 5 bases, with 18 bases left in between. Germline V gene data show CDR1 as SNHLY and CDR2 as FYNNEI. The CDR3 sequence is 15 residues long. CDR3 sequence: CASSKKVSGETEAFF. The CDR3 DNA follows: TGTGCCAGCAGTAAAAAAGTATCGGGGGAGACTGAAGCTTTCTTT.

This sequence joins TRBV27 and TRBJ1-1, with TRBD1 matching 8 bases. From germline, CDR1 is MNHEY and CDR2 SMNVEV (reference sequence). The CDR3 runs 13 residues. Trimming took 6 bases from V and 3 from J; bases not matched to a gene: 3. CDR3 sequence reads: CASRTGDYTEAFF. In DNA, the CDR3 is TGTGCCAGCAGGACAGGGGATTACACTGAAGCTTTCTTT.

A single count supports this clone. CDR3 in amino acids: CAWSGDRGRWIDSPLHF. CDR3 coding DNA: TGTGCCTGGAGTGGGGACAGGGGGCGATGGATTGATTCACCCCTCCACTTT. The gene calls are TRBV30 and TRBJ1-6, with TRBD1 identical over 12 bases. Germline CDR1 reads GTSNPN; CDR2 reads SVGIG (reference sequence). Losses at the gene ends were 1 base for V and 8 bases for J; bases not matched to a gene: 9. The length of the CDR3 is 17 residues.

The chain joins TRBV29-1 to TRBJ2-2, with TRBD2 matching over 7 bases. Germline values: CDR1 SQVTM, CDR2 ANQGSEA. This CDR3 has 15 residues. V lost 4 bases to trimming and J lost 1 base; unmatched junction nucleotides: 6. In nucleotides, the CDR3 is TGCAGCGTTGCGGGGGGTTTAGGGAACACCGGGGAGCTGTTTTTT. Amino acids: CSVAGGLGNTGELFF.

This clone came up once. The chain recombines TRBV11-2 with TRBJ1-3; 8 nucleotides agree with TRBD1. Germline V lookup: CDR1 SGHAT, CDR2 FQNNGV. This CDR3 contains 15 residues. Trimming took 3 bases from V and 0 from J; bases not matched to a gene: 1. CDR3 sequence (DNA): TGTGCCAGCAGCTTCGGACAGGGCTCTGGAAACACCATATATTTT. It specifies CASSFGQGSGNTIYF.

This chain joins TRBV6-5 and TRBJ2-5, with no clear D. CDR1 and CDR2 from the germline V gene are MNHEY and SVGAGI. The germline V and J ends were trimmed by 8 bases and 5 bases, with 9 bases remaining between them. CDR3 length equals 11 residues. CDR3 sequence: CASVRSETQYF. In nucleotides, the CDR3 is TGTGCCAGCGTCAGATCTGAGACCCAGTACTTC.

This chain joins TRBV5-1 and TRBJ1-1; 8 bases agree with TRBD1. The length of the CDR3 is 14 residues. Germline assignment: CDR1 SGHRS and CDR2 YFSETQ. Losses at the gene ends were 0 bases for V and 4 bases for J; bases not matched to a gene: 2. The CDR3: CASSLGTGSTEAFF. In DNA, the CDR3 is TGCGCCAGCAGCTTGGGGACAGGGTCCACTGAAGCTTTCTTT.

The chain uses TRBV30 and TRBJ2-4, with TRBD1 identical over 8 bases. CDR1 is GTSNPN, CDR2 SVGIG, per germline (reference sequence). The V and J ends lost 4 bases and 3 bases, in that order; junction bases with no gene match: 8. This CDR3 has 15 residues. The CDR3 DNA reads TGTGCCTGGAACCAGGGGGCTTCAGTCAAAAACATTCAGTACTTC. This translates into CAWNQGASVKNIQYF.

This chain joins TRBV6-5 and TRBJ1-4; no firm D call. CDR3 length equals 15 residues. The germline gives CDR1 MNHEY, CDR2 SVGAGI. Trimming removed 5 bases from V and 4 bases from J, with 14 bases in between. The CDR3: CASSPGDTSNEKLFF. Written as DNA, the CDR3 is TGTGCCAGCAGTCCCGGAGACACTAGTAATGAAAAACTGTTTTTT.

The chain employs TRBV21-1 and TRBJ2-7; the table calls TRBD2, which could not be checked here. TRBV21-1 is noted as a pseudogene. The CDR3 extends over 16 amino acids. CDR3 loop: CASSKVGGSSRYEQYF. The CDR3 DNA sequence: TGTGCCAGCAGCAAAGTGGGGGGTAGCTCCCGCTACGAGCAGTACTTC.

For the CDR3, the DNA is TGTGCCAGCAGTCTCGGGACTCGTCGCACAGATACGCAGTATTTT. Its protein is CASSLGTRRTDTQYF. This chain connects TRBV28 to TRBJ2-3; possible D gene TRBD2, 6 bases. Looked up from germline, CDR1 is MDHEN and CDR2 is SYDVKM. This CDR3 has 15 residues. V was trimmed by 5 bases and J by 1 base, leaving 13 bases between them.

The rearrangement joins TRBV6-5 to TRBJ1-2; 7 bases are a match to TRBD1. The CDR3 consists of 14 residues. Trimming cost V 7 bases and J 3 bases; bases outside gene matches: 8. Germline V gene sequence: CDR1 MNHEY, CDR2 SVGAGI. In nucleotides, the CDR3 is TGTGCCAGCACTAAACGAACAGGGGACTATGGCTACACCTTC. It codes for CASTKRTGDYGYTF.

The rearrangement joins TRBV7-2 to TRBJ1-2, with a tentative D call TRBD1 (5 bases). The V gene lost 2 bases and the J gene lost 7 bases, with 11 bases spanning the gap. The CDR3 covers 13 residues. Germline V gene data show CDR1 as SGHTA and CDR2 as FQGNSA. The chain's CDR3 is CASSLPRVGGYTF. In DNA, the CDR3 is TGTGCCAGCAGCTTACCCAGGGTTGGTGGCTACACCTTC.

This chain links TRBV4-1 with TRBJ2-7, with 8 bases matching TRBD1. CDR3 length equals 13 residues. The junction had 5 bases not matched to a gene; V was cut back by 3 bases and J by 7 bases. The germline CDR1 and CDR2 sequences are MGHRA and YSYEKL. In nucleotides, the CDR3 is TGCGCCAGCAGCCACTGGACAGGGAATGAGCAGTACTTC. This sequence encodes CASSHWTGNEQYF.

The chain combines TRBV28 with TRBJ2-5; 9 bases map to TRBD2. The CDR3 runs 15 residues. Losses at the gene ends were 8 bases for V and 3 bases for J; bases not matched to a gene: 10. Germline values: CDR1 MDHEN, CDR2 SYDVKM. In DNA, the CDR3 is TGTGCCAGCGCCCCGGGGCTAGCGGGAAAAGAGACCCAGTACTTC. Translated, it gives CASAPGLAGKETQYF.

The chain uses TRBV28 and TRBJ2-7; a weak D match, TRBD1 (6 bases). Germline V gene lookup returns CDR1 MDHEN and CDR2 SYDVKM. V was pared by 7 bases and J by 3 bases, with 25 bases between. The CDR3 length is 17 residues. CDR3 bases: TGTGCCAGCACGAGGGGTTGGAGTCACAGGGCCCTCTACGAGCAGTACTTC. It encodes CASTRGWSHRALYEQYF.

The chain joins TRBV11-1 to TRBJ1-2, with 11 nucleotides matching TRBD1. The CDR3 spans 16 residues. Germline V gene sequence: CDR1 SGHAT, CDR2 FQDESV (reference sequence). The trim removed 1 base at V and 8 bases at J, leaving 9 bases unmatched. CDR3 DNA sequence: TGTGCCAGCAGCTTAGGAACCTCGGACAGGGGGCGAGGCTACACCTTC. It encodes CASSLGTSDRGRGYTF.

The CDR3 nucleotides are TGTGCCAGCAGCTTAGGGGTGGGCCAGGGCTCTGGGGCCAACGTCCTGACTTTC. Translating gives CASSLGVGQGSGANVLTF. The V gene is TRBV11-2, the J gene TRBJ2-6, with D perhaps matching TRBD1 (5 bases). Germline V gene sequence: CDR1 SGHAT, CDR2 FQNNGV. The CDR3 is 18 amino acids. V lost 1 base, J lost 0 bases, and 13 bases lay in between.

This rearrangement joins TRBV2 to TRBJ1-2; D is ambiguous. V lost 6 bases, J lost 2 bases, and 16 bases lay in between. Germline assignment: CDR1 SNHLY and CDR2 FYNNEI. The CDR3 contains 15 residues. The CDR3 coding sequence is TGTGCCAGCAGGACCCGGACGGACTCCAACTATGGCTACACCTTC. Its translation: CASRTRTDSNYGYTF.

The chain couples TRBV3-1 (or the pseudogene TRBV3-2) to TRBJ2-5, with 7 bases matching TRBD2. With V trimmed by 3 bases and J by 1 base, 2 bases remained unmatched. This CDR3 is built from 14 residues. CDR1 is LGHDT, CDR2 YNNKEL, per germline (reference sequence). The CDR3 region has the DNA TGTGCCAGCAGCCAGGGACTAACCCAAGAGACCCAGTACTTC. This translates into CASSQGLTQETQYF.

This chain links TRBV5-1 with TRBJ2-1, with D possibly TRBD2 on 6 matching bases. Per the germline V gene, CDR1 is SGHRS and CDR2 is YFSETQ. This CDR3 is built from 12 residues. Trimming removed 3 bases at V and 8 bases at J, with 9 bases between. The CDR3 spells CASSSREDEQFF. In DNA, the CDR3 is TGCGCCAGCAGCTCCAGGGAGGATGAGCAGTTCTTC.

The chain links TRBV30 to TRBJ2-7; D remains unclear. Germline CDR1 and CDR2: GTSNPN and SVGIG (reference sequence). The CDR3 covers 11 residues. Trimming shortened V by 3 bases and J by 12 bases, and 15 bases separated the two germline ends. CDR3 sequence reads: CAWRATASVYF. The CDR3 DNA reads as TGTGCCTGGAGAGCTACAGCCTCGGTGTACTTC.

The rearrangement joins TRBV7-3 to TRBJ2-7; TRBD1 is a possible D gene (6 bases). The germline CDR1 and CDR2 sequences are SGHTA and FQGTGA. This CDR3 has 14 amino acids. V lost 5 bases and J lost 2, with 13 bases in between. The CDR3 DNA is TGTGCCAGCAGCCCTACAGGGTCTCCCTACGAGCAGTACTTC. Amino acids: CASSPTGSPYEQYF.

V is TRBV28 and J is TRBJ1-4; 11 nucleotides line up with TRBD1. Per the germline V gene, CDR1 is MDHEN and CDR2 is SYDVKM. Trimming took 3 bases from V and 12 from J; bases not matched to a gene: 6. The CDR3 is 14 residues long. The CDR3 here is CASSLGTGGRELFF. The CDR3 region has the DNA TGTGCCAGCAGTTTGGGGACAGGGGGTAGGGAACTGTTTTTT.

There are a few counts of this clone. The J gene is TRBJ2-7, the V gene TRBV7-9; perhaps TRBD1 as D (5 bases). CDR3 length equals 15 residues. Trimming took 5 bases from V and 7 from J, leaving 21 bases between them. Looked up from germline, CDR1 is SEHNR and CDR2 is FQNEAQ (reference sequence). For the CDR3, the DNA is TGTGCCAGCAGCCACTACAGGCTTATCCTAGGGGAGCAGTACTTC. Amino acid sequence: CASSHYRLILGEQYF.

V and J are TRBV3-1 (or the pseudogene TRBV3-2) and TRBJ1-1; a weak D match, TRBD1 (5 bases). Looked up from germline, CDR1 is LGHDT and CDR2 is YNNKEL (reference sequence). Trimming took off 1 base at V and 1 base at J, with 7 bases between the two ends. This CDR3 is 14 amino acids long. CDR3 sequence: CASSQGGGNTEAFF. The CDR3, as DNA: TGTGCCAGCAGCCAAGGGGGGGGGAACACTGAAGCTTTCTTT.

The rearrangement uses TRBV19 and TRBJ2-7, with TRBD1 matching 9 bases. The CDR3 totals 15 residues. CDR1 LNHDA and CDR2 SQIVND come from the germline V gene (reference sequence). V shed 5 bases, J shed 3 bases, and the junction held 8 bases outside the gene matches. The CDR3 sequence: CASSAGTGPGYEQYF. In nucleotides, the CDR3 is TGTGCCAGTAGTGCCGGGACAGGGCCTGGCTACGAGCAGTACTTC.

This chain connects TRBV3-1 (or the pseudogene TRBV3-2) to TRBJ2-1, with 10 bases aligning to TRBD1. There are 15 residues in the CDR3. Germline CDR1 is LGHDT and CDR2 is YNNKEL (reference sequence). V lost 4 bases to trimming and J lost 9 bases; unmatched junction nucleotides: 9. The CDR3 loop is CASSLGQGRGGEQFF. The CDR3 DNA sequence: TGTGCCAGCAGCCTGGGACAGGGGAGAGGGGGTGAGCAGTTCTTC.

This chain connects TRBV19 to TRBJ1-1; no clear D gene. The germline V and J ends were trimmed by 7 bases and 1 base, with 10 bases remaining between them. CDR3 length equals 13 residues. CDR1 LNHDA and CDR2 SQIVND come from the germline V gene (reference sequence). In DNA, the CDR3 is TGTGCCAGTACGGGTGAGGGGAACACTGAAGCTTTCTTT. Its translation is CASTGEGNTEAFF.

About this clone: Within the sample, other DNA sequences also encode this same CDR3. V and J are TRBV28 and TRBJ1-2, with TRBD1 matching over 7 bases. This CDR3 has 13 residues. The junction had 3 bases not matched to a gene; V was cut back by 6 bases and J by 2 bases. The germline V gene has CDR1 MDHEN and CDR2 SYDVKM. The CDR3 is CASSLQGNYGYTF. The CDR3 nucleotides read TGTGCCAGCAGCCTACAGGGGAACTATGGCTACACCTTC.

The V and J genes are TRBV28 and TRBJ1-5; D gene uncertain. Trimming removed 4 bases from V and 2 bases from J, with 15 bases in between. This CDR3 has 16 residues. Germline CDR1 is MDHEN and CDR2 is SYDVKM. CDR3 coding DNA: TGTGCCAGCAGTTCTCGCACGACTTGGGGCAATCAGCCCCAGCATTTT. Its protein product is CASSSRTTWGNQPQHF.

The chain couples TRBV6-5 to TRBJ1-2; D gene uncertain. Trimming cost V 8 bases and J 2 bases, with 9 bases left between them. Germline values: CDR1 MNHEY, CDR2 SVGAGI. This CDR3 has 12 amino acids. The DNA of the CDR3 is TGTGCCAGCGCAGACATAAACTATGGCTACACCTTC. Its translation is CASADINYGYTF.